The 30 T cell receptor beta chains below were found in one sample sequenced in a study of cytomegalovirus exposure and HLA in healthy donors (TCRdb year 2017). Library method: the immunoSEQ multiplex PCR assay. A mixture of 60 forward primers for TCR Vbeta segments and 13 reverse primers for TCR Jbeta segments was used in the multiplex PCR. Not all clones reach the TCRdb copy of this immuneACCESS table, which keeps in-frame sequences only. Checked studies attribute under half of the gap to unresolved V genes and leave the rest unexplained. Here the sample has 200,000 to 250,000 clones; approximately 80% occur a single time. The ten top clones hold less than 2% of the sample. Source material: PBMCs. The source is a man aged 50 or older in good health and CMV-seronegative.

Worth noting for this clone: Germline is not matched at one junction end, which may reflect a read error. V gene TRBV7-7 combines with J gene TRBJ2-2; the D gene is possibly TRBD1 (5 bases). This CDR3 comprises 17 residues. Germline V lookup: CDR1 SSHAT, CDR2 FNYEAQ (reference sequence). The CDR3 coding sequence is TGTGCTAGCAGCTTATCCCCGGACAAGCTTAACACCGGGGAGCTGTTTTTT. Amino acid sequence: CASSLSPDKLNTGELFF.

V usage is TRBV5-1 and J usage is TRBJ2-2, with TRBD2 matching over 7 bases. V shed 0 bases, J shed 0 bases, and the junction held 2 bases outside the gene matches. Germline V lookup: CDR1 SGHRS, CDR2 YFSETQ. The CDR3 length is 16 residues. CDR3 protein: CASSLVAGANTGELFF. CDR3 nucleotides: TGCGCCAGCAGCTTGGTCGCGGGGGCGAACACCGGGGAGCTGTTTTTT.

This rearrangement joins TRBV28 to TRBJ2-7; 8 bases align to TRBD2. CDR1 and CDR2 (germline): MDHEN, SYDVKM. V lost 3 bases and J lost 7; bases outside the gene matches: 8. The CDR3 is 14 residues long. The CDR3 DNA reads TGTGCCAGCAGTTTCCCAGCGGGAGAGGGAGAGCAGTACTTC. This encodes CASSFPAGEGEQYF.

V and J are TRBV30 and TRBJ2-7, with TRBD2 matching 12 bases. The germline gives CDR1 GTSNPN, CDR2 SVGIG (reference sequence). J was trimmed by 6 bases and V by 4 bases; bases with no gene match: 4. There are 13 residues in the CDR3. The chain's CDR3 is CAWTSGRDSEQYF. CDR3 bases: TGTGCCTGGACTAGCGGGAGGGATTCCGAGCAGTACTTC.

The chain joins TRBV4-2 to TRBJ2-5; TRBD2 matches at 9 bases. V lost 1 base, J lost 4 bases, and 4 bases stayed unmatched. CDR1 is LGHNA, CDR2 YNFKEQ, per germline. The CDR3 is 15 amino acids. CDR3 bases: TGTGCCAGCAGCCAAGCCGCTAGCGGGGTAGAGACCCAGTACTTC. It yields the protein CASSQAASGVETQYF.

This sequence joins TRBV7-3 and TRBJ2-3; D ambiguous. CDR3 length: 15 amino acids. Trimming removed 1 base from V and 1 base from J, with 9 bases in between. CDR1 is SGHTA and CDR2 is FQGTGA in the germline V gene. The CDR3 loop is CASSLNPTGTDTQYF. CDR3 bases: TGTGCCAGCAGCTTAAATCCCACAGGCACAGATACGCAGTATTTT. The full variable domain, its missing parts supplied by reference TRBV7-3 and TRBJ2-3, is GAGVSQTPSNKVTEKGKYVELRCDPISGHTALYWYRQSLGQGPEFLIYFQGTGAADDSGLPNDRFFAVRPEGSVSTLKIQRTERGDSAVYLCASSLNPTGTDTQYFGPGTRLTVL.

This rearrangement joins TRBV28 to TRBJ2-2; 11 positions agree with TRBD1. CDR1 is MDHEN, CDR2 SYDVKM, per germline. This CDR3 spans 16 amino acids. V was clipped by 3 bases and J by 4 bases; unmatched bases: 4. CDR3 loop: CASSLAGTGGTGELFF. The CDR3, as DNA: TGTGCCAGCAGTTTGGCCGGGACAGGGGGCACCGGGGAGCTGTTTTTT.

The rearrangement uses TRBV6-5 and TRBJ2-7; a weak D match, TRBD1 (6 bases). The CDR3 is 16 amino acids. Germline V gene sequence: CDR1 MNHEY, CDR2 SVGAGI. The V end lost 0 bases, the J end lost 0 bases, and 12 bases lay between the germline ends. This chain's CDR3 is CASSYSVGRGSYEQYF. Written as DNA, the CDR3 is TGTGCCAGCAGTTACTCAGTAGGCAGGGGCTCCTACGAGCAGTACTTC.

J is TRBJ2-7 and V is TRBV27, with 9 bases lining up with TRBD1. The CDR3 runs to 17 residues. Germline V CDR1 and CDR2: MNHEY, SMNVEV (reference sequence). Losses at the gene ends were 7 bases for V and 3 bases for J; bases not matched to a gene: 16. The CDR3, as DNA: TGTGCCAGCAATCCACAACCAGCCGGGACAGGGCGCTACGAGCAGTACTTC. This encodes CASNPQPAGTGRYEQYF.

A single count supports this clone. This sequence joins TRBV28 and TRBJ2-1, with 11 nucleotides matching TRBD1. V was pared by 5 bases and J by 4 bases, with 4 bases of the junction left unmatched. The CDR3 contains 15 residues. Germline CDR1 MDHEN, CDR2 SYDVKM. The CDR3 sequence is CASSTGTGGYNEQFF. CDR3 nucleotide sequence: TGTGCCAGCAGTACCGGGACAGGGGGGTACAATGAGCAGTTCTTC.

The rearrangement uses TRBV2 and TRBJ1-2; 11 bases line up with TRBD1. This CDR3 is 19 amino acids long. CDR1 is SNHLY and CDR2 is FYNNEI in the germline V gene. V shed 4 bases and J 2 bases; nucleotides not matched to a gene: 15. This CDR3 reads CASSGGKGQGAGWNYGYTF. The CDR3 DNA reads as TGTGCCAGCAGTGGGGGTAAAGGACAGGGGGCAGGATGGAACTATGGCTACACCTTC.

The J gene is TRBJ2-1, the V gene TRBV7-9, with 7 bases identical to TRBD1. CDR3 length equals 15 residues. V was clipped by 4 bases and J by 0 bases; unmatched bases: 3. Germline-derived CDR1 and CDR2 are SEHNR and FQNEAQ (reference sequence). CDR3 loop: CASSSTGTSYNEQFF. For the CDR3, the DNA is TGTGCCAGCAGCTCGACAGGGACCTCCTACAATGAGCAGTTCTTC.

This chain links TRBV27 with TRBJ2-3; TRBD2 matches 7 bases. The junction had 7 bases not matched to a gene; V was cut back by 3 bases and J by 4 bases. CDR3 length equals 15 residues. Per the germline V gene, CDR1 is MNHEY and CDR2 is SMNVEV (reference sequence). Here the CDR3 DNA reads TGTGCCAGCAGTTTCAGGGAGGGCCCGTCAGATACGCAGTATTTT. Its protein product is CASSFREGPSDTQYF.

The chain uses TRBV11-3 and TRBJ2-1; TRBD1 agrees at 8 bases. The CDR3 is 14 amino acids. Per germline, CDR1 SGHNT and CDR2 YENEEA. Losses at the gene ends were 0 bases for V and 6 bases for J; bases not matched to a gene: 1. CDR3 protein: CASSLEDRANEQFF. The CDR3 DNA reads TGTGCCAGCAGCTTAGAGGACAGGGCCAATGAGCAGTTCTTC.

CDR3 nucleotides: TGTGCCAGCAGTTCCATTAGCCTTCGACAGTCCGAAGCTTTCTTT. Protein product: CASSSISLRQSEAFF. This chain connects TRBV27 to TRBJ1-1; D is possibly TRBD1 (5 bases). From germline, CDR1 is MNHEY and CDR2 SMNVEV (reference sequence). V lost 4 bases and J lost 8, with 20 bases in between. The CDR3 consists of 15 residues.

The chain recombines TRBV7-2 with TRBJ2-7, with a weak D call TRBD1 (6 bases). CDR1 is SGHTA, CDR2 FQGNSA, per germline. The germline V and J ends were trimmed by 1 base and 6 bases, with 16 bases remaining between them. This CDR3 is 15 amino acids long. CDR3 residues: CASSLEGDPTFEQYF. CDR3 nucleotide sequence: TGTGCCAGCAGCTTAGAGGGGGACCCGACCTTCGAGCAGTACTTC.

This chain links TRBV15 with TRBJ2-5, with a weak D call TRBD2 (5 bases). Per the germline V gene, CDR1 is LNHNV and CDR2 is YYDKDF (reference sequence). Between the trimmed V and J ends, which lost 3 bases and 1 base, there was a span of 9 bases. The CDR3 covers 14 residues. CDR3 residues: CATSSGLAQETQYF. The CDR3 DNA sequence: TGTGCCACCAGCAGTGGGCTAGCCCAAGAGACCCAGTACTTC.

J is TRBJ2-2 and V is TRBV5-1, with D possibly matching TRBD1 (6 bases). The CDR3 totals 15 residues. V lost 0 bases and J lost 7, with 13 bases in between. Germline V gene data show CDR1 as SGHRS and CDR2 as YFSETQ. CDR3 sequence reads: CASSLDVGAGGELFF. The CDR3 DNA sequence: TGCGCCAGCAGCTTGGATGTGGGGGCTGGCGGGGAGCTGTTTTTT.

About this clone: Additional DNA sequences in this sample encode the identical CDR3. The rearrangement uses TRBV5-1 and TRBJ1-5; no definite D call. This CDR3 has 15 residues. The germline gives CDR1 SGHRS, CDR2 YFSETQ. The V gene lost 0 bases and the J gene lost 0 bases, with 7 bases spanning the gap. CDR3 residues: CASSLDAISNQPQHF. The CDR3 DNA sequence: TGCGCCAGCAGCTTGGATGCGATTAGCAATCAGCCCCAGCATTTT.

V is TRBV28 and J is TRBJ1-1, with 7 bases identical to TRBD1. CDR3 length: 13 residues. V dropped 6 bases and J dropped 4; count of bases not matched to a gene: 5. Germline assignment: CDR1 MDHEN and CDR2 SYDVKM. This chain's CDR3 is CASRLQGSTEAFF. The CDR3 coding sequence is TGTGCCAGCAGACTACAGGGGTCCACTGAAGCTTTCTTT.

V usage is TRBV29-1 and J usage is TRBJ1-1, with TRBD1 matching over 12 bases. J gave up 3 bases and V 4 bases, and 9 bases lay outside the gene matches. In germline, CDR1 is SQVTM, CDR2 ANQGSEA. CDR3 length equals 16 residues. The CDR3 bases are TGCAGCGTTGCCGCCGGGACAGGGGGCGTTTACACTGAAGCTTTCTTT. The encoded protein is CSVAAGTGGVYTEAFF.

The rearrangement links TRBV11-3 to TRBJ2-1; D is ambiguous. This CDR3 has 14 residues. The V gene lost 3 bases and the J gene lost 7 bases, with 13 bases spanning the gap. The germline CDR1 and CDR2 sequences are SGHNT and YENEEA. CDR3 coding DNA: TGTGCCAGCAGCTTGAGAGGCAGTGGTAATGAGCAGTTCTTC. Translated, it gives CASSLRGSGNEQFF.

The rearrangement joins TRBV25-1 to TRBJ2-1, with TRBD2 matching over 8 bases. The CDR3 spans 15 residues. The V and J ends lost 7 bases and 8 bases, in that order; junction bases with no gene match: 13. In germline, CDR1 is MGHDK, CDR2 SYGVNS. CDR3 DNA sequence: TGTGCCAGCACCCTGAGCGGGAGTCGAGGATATGAGCAGTTCTTC. Its translation: CASTLSGSRGYEQFF.

The rearrangement joins TRBV19 to TRBJ1-5, with 12 bases identical to TRBD1. CDR3 length: 19 residues. V was clipped by 6 bases and J by 0 bases; unmatched bases: 12. Germline CDR1 LNHDA, CDR2 SQIVND (reference sequence). In DNA, the CDR3 is TGTGCCAGTAGCCGATCCGGGACAGGGGGCCGATCTAGCAATCAGCCCCAGCATTTT. Amino acid sequence: CASSRSGTGGRSSNQPQHF. Combining the CDR3 with reference TRBV19 and TRBJ1-5 gives the whole variable domain DGGITQSPKYLFRKEGQNVTLSCEQNLNHDAMYWYRQDPGQGLRLIYYSQIVNDFQKGDIAEGYSVSREKKESFPLTVTSAQKNPTAFYLCASSRSGTGGRSSNQPQHFGDGTRLSIL.

J is TRBJ2-2 and V is TRBV28; D might be TRBD2 (5 bases). The germline V gene encodes CDR1 MDHEN and CDR2 SYDVKM. The CDR3 extends over 17 amino acids. The V end lost 2 bases, the J end lost 2 bases, and 15 bases lay between the germline ends. CDR3 amino acids: CASSLLGTRANTGELFF. CDR3 in DNA: TGTGCCAGCAGTTTACTCGGTACTAGGGCCAACACCGGGGAGCTGTTTTTT.

The chain has TRBV7-2 and TRBJ2-3, with 8 bases fitting TRBD2. CDR1 and CDR2 from the germline V gene are SGHTA and FQGNSA. The CDR3 loop spans 14 amino acids. The junction had 7 bases not matched to a gene; V was cut back by 5 bases and J by 6 bases. This CDR3 is CASSKASGRDTQYF. Here the CDR3 DNA reads TGTGCCAGCAGCAAAGCTAGCGGGCGGGATACGCAGTATTTT.

This chain connects TRBV19 to TRBJ1-2; D gene ambiguous. The CDR3 length is 12 residues. Trimming pared 3 bases from V and 7 bases from J, leaving 9 bases between. Germline V gives CDR1 LNHDA, CDR2 SQIVND (reference sequence). CDR3 coding DNA: TGTGCCAGTAGTATTGGTGGTAGTGGCTACACCTTC. Translation: CASSIGGSGYTF.

V gene TRBV10-3 combines with J gene TRBJ1-2; 10 bases agree with TRBD1. Germline V gene lookup returns CDR1 ENHRY and CDR2 SYGVKD. V trimming: 0 bases; J trimming: 6 bases; junction bases outside the gene matches: 7. CDR3 length equals 16 residues. The CDR3 region is CAISESSRTGGNGYTF. The DNA for the CDR3 is TGTGCCATCAGTGAGTCTTCCCGGACAGGGGGAAATGGCTACACCTTC.

The V and J genes are TRBV7-3 and TRBJ2-7; TRBD1 matches at 8 bases. Germline CDR1 SGHTA, CDR2 FQGTGA. The CDR3 is 14 residues long. After removal of 3 bases from V and 5 bases from J, the junction contained 6 bases not matched to a gene. CDR3: CASSFSGTGDEQYF. For the CDR3, the DNA is TGTGCCAGCAGCTTCTCCGGGACAGGAGACGAGCAGTACTTC.

The chain has TRBV7-3 and TRBJ1-1; 7 nucleotides align to TRBD1. V dropped 4 bases and J dropped 0; count of bases not matched to a gene: 2. The germline CDR1 and CDR2 sequences are SGHTA and FQGTGA. This CDR3 comprises 14 residues. CDR3 sequence: CASSSGQMNTEAFF. In nucleotides, the CDR3 is TGTGCCAGCAGCTCGGGACAGATGAACACTGAAGCTTTCTTT.